The next 21 T cell receptor beta chains were all read from a single sample in a study of cytomegalovirus exposure and HLA in healthy donors (TCRdb year 2017). Libraries came from the immunoSEQ multiplex PCR assay. For the multiplex PCR, a mixture combining 60 forward primers for TCR Vbeta segments and 13 reverse primers for TCR Jbeta segments was used. TCRdb took this table from immuneACCESS and kept in-frame rearrangements with V and J called. Such tables lack part of the clones; where checked against another copy, unresolved V genes explain under half of the gap, and the rest is unexplained. This sample has more than 80,000 clones in its table, and roughly 82% of those were observed once. The top ten clones comprise under 7.5% of the sample. The material sequenced was PBMCs. These receptors all come from a woman aged 50 to 65 in good health and CMV-seropositive.

CDR3 region: CASRRGVDTQYF. For the CDR3, the DNA is TGTGCCAGCAGGCGGGGGGTAGATACGCAGTATTTT. The chain links TRBV7-2 to TRBJ2-3; 8 bases line up with TRBD2. Germline V gives CDR1 SGHTA, CDR2 FQGNSA. Trimming at V came to 6 bases and at J to 5 bases, leaving 1 base not matched to a gene. The CDR3 covers 12 residues.

Only a few counts were recorded for this clone. The junction does not match germline at one end; this may be a read error. The chain is built from TRBV7-9 and TRBJ2-7, with 11 bases aligning to TRBD1. CDR3 length equals 16 residues. Germline V gene data show CDR1 as SEHNR and CDR2 as FQNEAQ (reference sequence). Written as DNA, the CDR3 is TGCGCCAGCAGCCAAGGGACCGGGACAGGGGGCTACGAGCAGTACTTC. Amino acids: CASSQGTGTGGYEQYF.

This clone was observed once. The chain combines TRBV15 with TRBJ2-2, with D possibly matching TRBD2 (5 bases). This CDR3 region has 17 residues. V was pared by 0 bases and J by 2 bases, with 13 bases between. CDR1 is LNHNV and CDR2 is YYDKDF in the germline V gene (reference sequence). The CDR3 DNA reads TGTGCCACCAGCAGAGAAGGCGGGCGGAGAAACACCGGGGAGCTGTTTTTT. As protein: CATSREGGRRNTGELFF.

The chain uses TRBV10-3 and TRBJ2-5; D call uncertain. The V gene's germline CDR1 is ENHRY and CDR2 SYGVKD. The CDR3 extends over 14 amino acids. V lost 0 bases and J lost 2, with 7 bases in between. The CDR3 sequence is CAISESPGQETQYF. The DNA for the CDR3 is TGTGCCATCAGTGAGTCTCCAGGTCAAGAGACCCAGTACTTC.

The table lists this clone with a count of one. CDR3 protein: CASSYRAGVMNTEAFF. CDR3 sequence (DNA): TGTGCCAGCAGCTACCGCGCCGGGGTCATGAACACTGAAGCTTTCTTT. The chain carries TRBV6-5 and TRBJ1-1; D unclear. This CDR3 spans 16 amino acids. The germline V and J ends were trimmed by 6 bases and 0 bases, with 17 bases remaining between them. Germline CDR1 is MNHEY and CDR2 is SVGAGI.

This chain joins TRBV28 and TRBJ2-5; D remains unclear. The assigned J gene may be wrong: the sequence end matches TRBJ2-7 better. CDR1 and CDR2 from the germline V gene are MDHEN and SYDVKM. This CDR3 is 16 amino acids long. The CDR3 nucleotides read TGTGCCAGCAGTTTGGTACGAACAGTGGAACCGTACGAGCAGTACTTC. Protein sequence: CASSLVRTVEPYEQYF.

The gene calls are TRBV2 and TRBJ2-1; D uncertain. CDR3 length equals 13 residues. V lost 4 bases and J lost 4, with 8 bases in between. CDR1 SNHLY and CDR2 FYNNEI come from the germline V gene. CDR3 loop: CASSARLYNEQFF. CDR3 sequence (DNA): TGTGCCAGCAGTGCCAGGTTGTACAATGAGCAGTTCTTC. Full variable domain (outside the CDR3, taken from reference TRBV2 and TRBJ2-1): EPEVTQTPSHQVTQMGQEVILRCVPISNHLYFYWYRQILGQKVEFLVSFYNNEISEKSEIFDDQFSVERPDGSNFTLKIRSTKLEDSAMYFCASSARLYNEQFFGPGTRLTVL.

The CDR3, as DNA: TGTGCCAGCAGCCAAGTGCGCGGGGGGGTTTACAATGAGCAGTTCTTC. Protein: CASSQVRGGVYNEQFF. The chain recombines TRBV14 with TRBJ2-1, with 9 bases lining up with TRBD2. Germline trimming cut 1 base from V and 4 bases from J; bases unmatched to any gene: 5. The CDR3 sequence is 16 residues long. In germline, CDR1 is SGHDN, CDR2 FVKESK.

As DNA, the CDR3 is TGTGCCAGCAGCCCTACCGGGAGGGCCCGGTGGGACTATGGCTACACCTTC. Amino acids: CASSPTGRARWDYGYTF. J is TRBJ1-2 and V is TRBV7-9; D remains unclear. The CDR3 sequence is 17 residues long. In germline, CDR1 is SEHNR, CDR2 FQNEAQ (reference sequence). The V end lost 5 bases, the J end lost 3 bases, and 22 bases lay between the germline ends.

The chain recombines TRBV7-2 with TRBJ1-1; a weak D match, TRBD1 (6 bases). The V end was cut by 1 base, the J end by 7 bases, with 13 bases between. The CDR3 has 14 amino acids. CDR1 and CDR2 (germline): SGHTA, FQGNSA. CDR3 residues: CASSLVGGGVEAFF. The CDR3 DNA reads TGTGCCAGCAGCTTAGTGGGTGGGGGCGTTGAAGCTTTCTTT.

This clone was observed a few times. The chain is built from TRBV28 and TRBJ1-3, with 7 nucleotides matching TRBD1. The CDR3 is 15 residues long. Germline CDR1 and CDR2: MDHEN and SYDVKM. Trimming cost V 6 bases and J 0 bases; bases outside gene matches: 5. DNA for the CDR3: TGTGCCAGCAGCCTACAGGGGTCCTCTGGAAACACCATATATTTT. Encoded protein: CASSLQGSSGNTIYF.

The chain uses TRBV28 and TRBJ1-2; D uncertain. CDR3 length: 14 amino acids. The germline V and J ends were trimmed by 7 bases and 7 bases, with 19 bases remaining between them. Germline CDR1 and CDR2: MDHEN and SYDVKM. CDR3 sequence: CASTARLSLGGYTF. The CDR3 nucleotides read TGTGCCAGCACGGCTAGACTTTCGCTTGGTGGCTACACCTTC.

This chain joins TRBV7-6 and TRBJ1-1; 7 bases agree with TRBD1. The germline V gene has CDR1 SGHVS and CDR2 FNYEAQ. Trimming cost V 5 bases and J 4 bases; bases outside gene matches: 4. The CDR3 has 13 residues. CDR3 in amino acids: CASSPGQVTEAFF. The CDR3 region has the DNA TGTGCCAGCAGCCCAGGACAGGTCACTGAAGCTTTCTTT.

This clone was found a few times. The rearrangement links TRBV4-3 to TRBJ2-1; TRBD2 aligns across 15 bases. CDR1 LGHNA and CDR2 YSLEER come from the germline V gene. Trimming removed 4 bases from V and 0 bases from J; junction bases left unmatched: 13. This CDR3 has 21 residues. CDR3 residues: CASSPNWGLAGGLSSYNEQFF. DNA for the CDR3: TGCGCCAGCAGCCCTAATTGGGGACTAGCGGGGGGCCTTAGCTCCTACAATGAGCAGTTCTTC.

This rearrangement joins TRBV10-3 to TRBJ1-5; D uncertain. This CDR3 region has 15 residues. Germline CDR1 ENHRY, CDR2 SYGVKD. V lost 0 bases and J 1 base, leaving 7 bases between the germline ends. The CDR3 DNA reads as TGTGCCATCAGTGAGTCGAAACAGAGCAATCAGCCCCAGCATTTT. Translation gives CAISESKQSNQPQHF.

The V call is TRBV19, the J call TRBJ2-3, with D unresolved. The CDR3 is made up of 13 amino acids. Germline V gives CDR1 LNHDA, CDR2 SQIVND (reference sequence). V dropped 5 bases and J dropped 2 bases, with 8 bases sitting between them. The CDR3 DNA reads TGTGCCAGTAGTTTCCAGAACACAGATACGCAGTATTTT. Its protein is CASSFQNTDTQYF.

The chain employs TRBV7-3 and TRBJ2-5; the match to TRBD2 covers 8 bases. The CDR3 covers 14 residues. The V gene end was trimmed by 4 bases and the J gene end by 4 bases; junction bases not matched to a gene: 5. Germline lookup yields CDR1 SGHTA and CDR2 FQGTGA. The CDR3 DNA is TGTGCCAGCAGCTCCGGGGGGGTGACAGAGACCCAGTACTTC. Its protein product is CASSSGGVTETQYF. The variable domain in full, with the rest retrieved from reference TRBV7-3 and TRBJ2-5, is GAGVSQTPSNKVTEKGKYVELRCDPISGHTALYWYRQSLGQGPEFLIYFQGTGAADDSGLPNDRFFAVRPEGSVSTLKIQRTERGDSAVYLCASSSGGVTETQYFGPGTRLLVL.

CDR3 DNA sequence: TGTGCCAGCAGCCGAACGACAGGGGGCGCCTATGGCTACACCTTC. This sequence encodes CASSRTTGGAYGYTF. V usage is TRBV9 and J usage is TRBJ1-2, with 10 bases matching TRBD1. The trim removed 4 bases at V and 4 bases at J, leaving 7 bases unmatched. There are 15 residues in the CDR3. Germline loops: CDR1 SGDLS, CDR2 YYNGEE.

The gene calls are TRBV5-4 and TRBJ2-3, with 7 bases lining up with TRBD1. The CDR3 contains 14 residues. Germline loops: CDR1 SGHNT, CDR2 YYREEE (reference sequence). V lost 2 bases to trimming and J lost 2 bases; unmatched junction nucleotides: 2. The DNA for the CDR3 is TGTGCCAGCAGCTTAGGACAGGACACAGATACGCAGTATTTT. Its translation is CASSLGQDTDTQYF.

A single count supports this clone. The gene calls are TRBV30 and TRBJ2-2; the match to TRBD2 covers 10 bases. CDR1 is GTSNPN and CDR2 is SVGIG in the germline V gene (reference sequence). The CDR3 has 15 amino acids. V lost 6 bases to trimming and J lost 2 bases; unmatched junction nucleotides: 6. CDR3 in DNA: TGTGCCTGTGGGAGGACTAGCGGCAACACCGGGGAGCTGTTTTTT. The encoded protein is CACGRTSGNTGELFF.

In DNA, the CDR3 is TGTGCCAGCAGCTTAGGGACGGGACACAACTATGGCTACACCTTC. This encodes CASSLGTGHNYGYTF. This sequence joins TRBV7-2 and TRBJ1-2, with a possible D match to TRBD1 (6 bases). V was shortened by 1 base and J by 2 bases, with 11 bases between the two germline ends. The germline V gene encodes CDR1 SGHTA and CDR2 FQGNSA. The CDR3 spans 15 residues.